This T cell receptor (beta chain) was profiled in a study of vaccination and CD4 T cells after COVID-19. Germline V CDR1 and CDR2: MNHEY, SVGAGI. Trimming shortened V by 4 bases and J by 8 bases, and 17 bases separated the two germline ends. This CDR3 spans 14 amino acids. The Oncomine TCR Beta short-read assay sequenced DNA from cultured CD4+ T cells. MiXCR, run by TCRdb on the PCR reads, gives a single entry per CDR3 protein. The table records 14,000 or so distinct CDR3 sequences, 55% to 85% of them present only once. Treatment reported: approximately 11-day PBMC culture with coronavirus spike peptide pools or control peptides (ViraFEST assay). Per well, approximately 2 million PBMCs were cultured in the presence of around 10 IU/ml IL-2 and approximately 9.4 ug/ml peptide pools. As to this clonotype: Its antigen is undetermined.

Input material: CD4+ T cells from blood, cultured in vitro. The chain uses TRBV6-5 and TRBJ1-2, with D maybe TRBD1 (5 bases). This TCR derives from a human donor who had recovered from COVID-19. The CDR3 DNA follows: TGTGCCAGCAGTTCCCTGGGAGGGACGTTAGGCTACACCTTC. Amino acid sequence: CASSSLGGTLGYTF.